This record concerns one T cell receptor (beta chain) sequence. The data stem from a study of radiotherapy plus CTLA-4 blockade in lung cancer. Sequenced by immunoSEQ multiplex PCR; TCRdb stores in-frame clones only, minus some. The sample has roughly 80,000 clones; about 78% are singletons. It was focal radiation plus CTLA-4 blockade with ipilimumab that patients with chemo-refractory metastatic non-small-cell lung cancer received. Germline V gene data show CDR1 as SNHLY and CDR2 as FYNNEI. The CDR3 length is 14 residues. The J segment lost 8 bases and the V segment lost 7 bases, leaving 10 bases of the junction unmatched.

Sequenced material: peripheral blood, taken from a patient treated with radiotherapy plus ipilimumab. The sequence was collected from a human donor with non-small cell lung cancer who had a partial response to radiotherapy plus ipilimumab. Some clones in this sample may be carry-over from other donors' samples. The J gene is TRBJ1-2, the V gene TRBV2, with TRBD1 matching 10 bases. The CDR3 sequence: CASTRGQGTTGYTF. The CDR3 bases are TGTGCCAGCACTAGGGGACAGGGGACCACAGGCTACACCTTC.